The T cell receptor (beta chain) described here comes from a study of tissue T cells after allogeneic stem cell transplantation. General study findings and limits: Blood and spleen captured only part of the tissue TCR repertoire.

This table comes from immunoSEQ multiplex PCR, and its TCRdb copy is limited to in-frame clones, with some not included. The data contain approximately 8,800 clones, around 40% of them singletons. Looked up from germline, CDR1 is LGHNA and CDR2 is YNLKQL (reference sequence). The CDR3 runs to 16 residues. V shed 4 bases and J 0 bases; nucleotides not matched to a gene: 4. As concerns this clone: Its target is not known. The germline and genes are mouse ones. The read ends 1 residue before the CDR3 terminus; that terminus is restored from the germline J gene.

Time point specified: mouse harvest day 14 after allogeneic transplant. The graft held 10^6 splenic CD5+ T cells and 10^7 T-cell-depleted bone marrow cells. This mouse GVHD model was MHC-mismatched B6 to BALB/c, profiled day 7 or 14. J is TRBJ2-3 and V is TRBV5, with TRBD2 identical over 10 bases. The sequencing sample was made of skin. The TCR was taken from a female BALB/c mouse given C57BL/6 T cells with graft-versus-host disease after an allogeneic hematopoietic cell transplant. The sequenced CDR3 bases are TGTGCCAGCAGCCCCACTGGGGGGGTTAGTGCAGAAACGCTGTAT. Amino acid sequence: CASSPTGGVSAETLY. The full CDR3 protein reads CASSPTGGVSAETLYF.